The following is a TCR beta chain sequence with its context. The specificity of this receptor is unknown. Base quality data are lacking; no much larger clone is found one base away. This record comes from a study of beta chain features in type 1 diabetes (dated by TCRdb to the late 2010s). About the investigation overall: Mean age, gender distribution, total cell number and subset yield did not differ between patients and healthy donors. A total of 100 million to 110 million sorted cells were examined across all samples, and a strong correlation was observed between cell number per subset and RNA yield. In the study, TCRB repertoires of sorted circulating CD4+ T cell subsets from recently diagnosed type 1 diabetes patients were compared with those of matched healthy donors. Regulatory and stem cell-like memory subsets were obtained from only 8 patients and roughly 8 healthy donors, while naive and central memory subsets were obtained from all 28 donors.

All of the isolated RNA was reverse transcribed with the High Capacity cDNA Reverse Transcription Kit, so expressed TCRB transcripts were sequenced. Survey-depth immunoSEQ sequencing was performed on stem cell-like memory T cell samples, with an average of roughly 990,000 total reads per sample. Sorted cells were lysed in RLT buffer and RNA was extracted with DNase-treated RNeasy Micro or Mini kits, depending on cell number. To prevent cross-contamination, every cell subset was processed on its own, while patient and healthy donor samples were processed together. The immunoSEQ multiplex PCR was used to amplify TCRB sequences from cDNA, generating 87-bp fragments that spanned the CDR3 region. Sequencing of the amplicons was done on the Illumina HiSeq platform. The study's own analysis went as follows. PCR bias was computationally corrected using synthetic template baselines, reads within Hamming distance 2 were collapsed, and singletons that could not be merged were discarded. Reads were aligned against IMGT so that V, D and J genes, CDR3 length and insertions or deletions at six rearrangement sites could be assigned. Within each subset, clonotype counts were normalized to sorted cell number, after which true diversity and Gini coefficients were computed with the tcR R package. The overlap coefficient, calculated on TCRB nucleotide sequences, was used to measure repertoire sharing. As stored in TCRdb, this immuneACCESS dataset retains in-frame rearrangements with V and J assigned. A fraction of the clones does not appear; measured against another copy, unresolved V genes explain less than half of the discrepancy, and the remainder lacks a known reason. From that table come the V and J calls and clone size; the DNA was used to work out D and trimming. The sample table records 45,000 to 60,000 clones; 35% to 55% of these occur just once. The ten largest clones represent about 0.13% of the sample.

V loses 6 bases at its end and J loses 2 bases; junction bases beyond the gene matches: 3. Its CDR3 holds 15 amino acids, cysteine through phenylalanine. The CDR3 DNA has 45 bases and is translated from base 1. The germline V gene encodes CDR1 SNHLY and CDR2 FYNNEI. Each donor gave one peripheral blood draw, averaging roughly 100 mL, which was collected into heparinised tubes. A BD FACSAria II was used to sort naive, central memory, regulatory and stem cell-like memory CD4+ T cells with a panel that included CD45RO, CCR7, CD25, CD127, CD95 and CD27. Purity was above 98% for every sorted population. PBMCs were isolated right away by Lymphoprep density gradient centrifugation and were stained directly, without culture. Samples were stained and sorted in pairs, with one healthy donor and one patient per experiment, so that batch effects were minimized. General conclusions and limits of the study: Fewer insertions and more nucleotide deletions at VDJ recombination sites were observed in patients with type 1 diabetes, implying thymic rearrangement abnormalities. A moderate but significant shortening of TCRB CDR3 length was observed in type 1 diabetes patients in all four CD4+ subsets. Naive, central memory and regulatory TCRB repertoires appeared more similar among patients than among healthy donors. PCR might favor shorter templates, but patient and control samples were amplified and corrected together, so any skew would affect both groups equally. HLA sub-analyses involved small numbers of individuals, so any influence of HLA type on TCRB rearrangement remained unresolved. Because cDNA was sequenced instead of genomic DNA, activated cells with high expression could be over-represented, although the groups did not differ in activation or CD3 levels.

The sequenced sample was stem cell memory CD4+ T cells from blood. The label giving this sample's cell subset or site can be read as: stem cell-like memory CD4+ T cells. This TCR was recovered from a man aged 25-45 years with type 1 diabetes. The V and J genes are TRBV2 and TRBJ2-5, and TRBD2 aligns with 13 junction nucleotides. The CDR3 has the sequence CASRRGLAGQETQYF. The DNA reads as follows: TGTGCCAGCAGGAGGGGACTAGCGGGACAAGAGACCCAGTACTTC.